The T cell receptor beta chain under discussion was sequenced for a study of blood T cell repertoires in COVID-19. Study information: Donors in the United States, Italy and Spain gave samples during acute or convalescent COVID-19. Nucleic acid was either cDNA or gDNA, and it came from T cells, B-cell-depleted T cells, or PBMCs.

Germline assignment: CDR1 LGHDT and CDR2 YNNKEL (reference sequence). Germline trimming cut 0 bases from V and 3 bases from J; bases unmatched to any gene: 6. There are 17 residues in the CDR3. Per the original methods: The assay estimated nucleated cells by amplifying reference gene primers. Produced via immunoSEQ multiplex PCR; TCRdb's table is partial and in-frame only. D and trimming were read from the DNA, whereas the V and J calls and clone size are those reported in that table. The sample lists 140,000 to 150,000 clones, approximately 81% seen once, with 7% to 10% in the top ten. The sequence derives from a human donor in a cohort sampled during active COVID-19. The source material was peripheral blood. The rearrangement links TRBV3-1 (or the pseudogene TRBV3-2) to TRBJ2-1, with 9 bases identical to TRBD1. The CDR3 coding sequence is TGTGCCAGCAGCCAAGATTCGGGGACAGGGCACTACAATGAGCAGTTCTTC. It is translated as CASSQDSGTGHYNEQFF.